Here is one T cell receptor beta chain with its context. Data came from immunoSEQ multiplex PCR; TCRdb stores just in-frame clones and leaves some out. Of a few hundred thousand clones in the sample, 88% were seen once. This sample is part of a study of blood T cell repertoires in COVID-19. Study-level information: There were acute and convalescent COVID-19 samples, and they came from the United States, Italy and Spain.

This CDR3 is built from 16 residues. Germline lookup yields CDR1 SGHTA and CDR2 FQGNSA. V was shortened by 5 bases and J by 4 bases, with 20 bases between the two germline ends. This chain links TRBV7-2 with TRBJ2-5; D may be TRBD2 (8 bases). Sequenced sample: PBMCs or T cells enriched from blood (not recorded which). This receptor was identified in a middle-aged woman with acute COVID-19. The CDR3 sequence is CASSAGSGGGRETQYF. The CDR3 DNA reads as TGTGCCAGCAGCGCGGGGTCGGGAGGGGGCCGAGAGACCCAGTACTTC.